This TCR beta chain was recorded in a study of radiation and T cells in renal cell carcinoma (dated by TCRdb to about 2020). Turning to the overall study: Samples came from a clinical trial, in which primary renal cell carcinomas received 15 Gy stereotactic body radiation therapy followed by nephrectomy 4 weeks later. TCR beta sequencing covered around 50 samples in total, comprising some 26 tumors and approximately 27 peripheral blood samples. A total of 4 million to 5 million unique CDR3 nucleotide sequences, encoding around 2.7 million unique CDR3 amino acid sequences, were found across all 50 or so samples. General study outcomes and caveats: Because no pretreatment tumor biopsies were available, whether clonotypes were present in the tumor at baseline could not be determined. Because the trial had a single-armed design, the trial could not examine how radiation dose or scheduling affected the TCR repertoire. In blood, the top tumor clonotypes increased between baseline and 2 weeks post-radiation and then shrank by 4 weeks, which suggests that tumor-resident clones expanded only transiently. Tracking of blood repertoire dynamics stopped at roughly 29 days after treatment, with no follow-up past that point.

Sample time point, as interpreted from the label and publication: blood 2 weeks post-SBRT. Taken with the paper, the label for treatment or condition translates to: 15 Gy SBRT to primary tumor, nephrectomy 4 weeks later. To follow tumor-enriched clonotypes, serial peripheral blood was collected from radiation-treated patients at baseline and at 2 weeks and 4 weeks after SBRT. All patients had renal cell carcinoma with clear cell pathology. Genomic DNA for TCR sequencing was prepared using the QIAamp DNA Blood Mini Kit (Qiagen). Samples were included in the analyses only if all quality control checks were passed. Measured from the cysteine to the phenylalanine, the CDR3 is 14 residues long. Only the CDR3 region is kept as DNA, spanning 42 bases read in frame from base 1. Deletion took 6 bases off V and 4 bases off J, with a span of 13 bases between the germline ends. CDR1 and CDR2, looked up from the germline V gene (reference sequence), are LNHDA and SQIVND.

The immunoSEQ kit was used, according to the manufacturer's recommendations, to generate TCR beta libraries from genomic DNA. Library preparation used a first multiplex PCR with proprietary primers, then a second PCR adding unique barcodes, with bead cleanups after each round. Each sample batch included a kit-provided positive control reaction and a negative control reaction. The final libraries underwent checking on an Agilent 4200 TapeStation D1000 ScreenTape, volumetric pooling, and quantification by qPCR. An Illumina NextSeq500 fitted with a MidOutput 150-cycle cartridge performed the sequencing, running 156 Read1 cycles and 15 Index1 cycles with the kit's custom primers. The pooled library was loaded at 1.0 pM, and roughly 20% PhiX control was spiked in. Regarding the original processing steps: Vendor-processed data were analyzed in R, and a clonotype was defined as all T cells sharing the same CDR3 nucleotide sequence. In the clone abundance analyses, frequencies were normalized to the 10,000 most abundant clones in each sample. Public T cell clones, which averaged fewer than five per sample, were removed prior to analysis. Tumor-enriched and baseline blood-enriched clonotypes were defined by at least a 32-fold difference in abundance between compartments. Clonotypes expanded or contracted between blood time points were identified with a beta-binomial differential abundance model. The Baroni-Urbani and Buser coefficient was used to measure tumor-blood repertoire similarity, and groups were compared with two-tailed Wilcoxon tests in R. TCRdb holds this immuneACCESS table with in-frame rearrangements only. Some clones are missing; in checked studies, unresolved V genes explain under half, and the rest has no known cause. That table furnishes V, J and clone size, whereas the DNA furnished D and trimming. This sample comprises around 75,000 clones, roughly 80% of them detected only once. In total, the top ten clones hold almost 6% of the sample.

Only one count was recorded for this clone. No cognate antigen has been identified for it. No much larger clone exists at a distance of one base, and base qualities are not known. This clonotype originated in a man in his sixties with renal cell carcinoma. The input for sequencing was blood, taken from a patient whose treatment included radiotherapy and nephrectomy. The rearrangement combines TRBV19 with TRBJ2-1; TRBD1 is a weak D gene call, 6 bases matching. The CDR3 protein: CASRSGVGYNEQFF. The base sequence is TGTGCCAGTAGGTCAGGGGTGGGTTACAATGAGCAGTTCTTC.